This is a list of T cell receptor beta chains from one sample in a study of shared clonotypes between healthy human individuals. Clones were sequenced by immunoSEQ multiplex PCR, and TCRdb holds only the in-frame ones, with some missing. The sample holds roughly 2,000,000 clones, around 93% seen once. The sample was naive CD8+ T cells from PBMCs. Receptors were obtained from a man aged 18 to 30 in good health. Some clones in this sample may be carry-over from other donors' samples. Both conserved end residues are part of each CDR3. D genes are given only for firm matches. Expanded clones get a size class; other rows say once, few or many, or leave the size out.

D gene,J gene,clone size,V gene,CDR3 protein,CDR3 DNA
NA,TRBJ1-1,NA,TRBV5-1,CASSLARVTLNTEAFF,TGCGCCAGCAGCCTGGCCCGGGTTACCCTGAACACTGAAGCTTTCTTT
NA,TRBJ2-7,NA,TRBV28,CASSLGGGRYEQYF,TGTGCCAGCAGCCTAGGCGGGGGCCGGTACGAGCAGTACTTC
NA,TRBJ2-1,once,TRBV9,CASSAGGGPPAFF,TGTGCCAGCAGCGCTGGGGGGGGGCCCCCGGCGTTCTTC
TRBD2,TRBJ2-4,NA,TRBV14,CASSPSQTSGRARAKNIQYF,TGTGCCAGCAGCCCTTCTCAGACTAGCGGGAGGGCCAGGGCCAAAAACATTCAGTACTTC
NA,TRBJ2-1,NA,TRBV30,CAWRGAVEQFF,TGTGCCTGGAGGGGGGCCGTGGAGCAGTTCTTC
NA,TRBJ2-5,NA,TRBV21-1,CASSKVLAGVPDTSGKTQYF,TGTGCCAGCAGCAAAGTTTTAGCGGGAGTTCCGGATACCAGTGGAAAGACCCAGTACTTC
NA,TRBJ2-1,NA,TRBV29-1,CSVVAGHRFF,TGCAGCGTTGTGGCTGGACACCGCTTCTTC
NA,TRBJ2-7,NA,TRBV11-2,CASSLGRAAEQYF,TGTGCCAGCAGCTTAGGCCGAGCTGCCGAGCAGTACTTC
TRBD1,TRBJ2-7,NA,TRBV6-1,CASSESTGFSYEQYF,TGTGCCAGCAGTGAATCGACAGGGTTTTCCTACGAGCAGTACTTC
NA,TRBJ2-7,NA,TRBV7-6,CASSLAEFYEQYF,TGTGCCAGCAGCTTAGCCGAGTTCTACGAGCAGTACTTC
NA,TRBJ2-5,NA,TRBV11-2,CAVGGAAAQGTQYF,TGTGCCGTCGGCGGGGCCGCTGCCCAAGGGACCCAGTACTTC
NA,TRBJ2-2,NA,TRBV27,CASSLKRNTGELFF,TGTGCCAGCAGTTTGAAACGGAACACCGGGGAGCTGTTTTTT
NA,TRBJ1-4,NA,TRBV15,CATSRGAGEKLFF,TGTGCCACCAGCAGAGGGGCCGGAGAAAAACTGTTTTTT
NA,TRBJ1-1,once,TRBV18,CASSPPSGSVNTEAFF,TGTGCCAGCTCACCACCTTCCGGTTCGGTGAACACTGAAGCTTTCTTT
NA,TRBJ2-7,once,TRBV5-1,CASSLNPGINEQYF,TGCGCCAGCAGCTTGAATCCGGGAATTAACGAGCAGTACTTC
NA,TRBJ2-2,NA,TRBV5-6,CASSSRPLSVANTGELFF,TGTGCCAGCAGCTCGCGCCCCCTCTCAGTGGCGAACACCGGGGAGCTGTTTTTT
TRBD2,TRBJ2-1,NA,TRBV18,CASSQKGTSGSSYNEQFF,TGTGCCAGCTCTCAAAAGGGGACTAGCGGGAGTTCCTACAATGAGCAGTTCTTC
TRBD1,TRBJ2-3,NA,TRBV4-1,CASSLVKGQEGTDTQYF,TGCGCCAGCAGCCTCGTGAAGGGACAGGAGGGCACAGATACGCAGTATTTT
NA,TRBJ2-7,once,TRBV7-9,CASSSRDLYYEQYF,TGTGCCAGCAGTAGCCGGGACTTATACTACGAGCAGTACTTC
NA,TRBJ2-1,NA,TRBV2,CASSAEGTALHNEQFF,TGTGCCAGCAGTGCGGAGGGGACGGCGCTTCACAATGAGCAGTTCTTC
NA,TRBJ1-1,once,TRBV11-2,CASSLDGLREAFF,TGTGCCAGCAGCTTAGATGGGTTGAGGGAAGCTTTCTTT
TRBD2,TRBJ2-1,once,TRBV6-7,CASSSPGLAGVPRFF,TGTGCCAGCAGTTCCCCGGGACTAGCGGGAGTACCACGGTTCTTC
NA,TRBJ2-6,NA,TRBV25-1,CASSELFAVEDVLTF,TGTGCCAGCAGTGAATTGTTTGCCGTTGAGGACGTCCTGACTTTC
TRBD2,TRBJ2-7,NA,TRBV6-1,CASSVRTSGRAYIEQYF,TGTGCCAGCAGTGTCAGGACTAGCGGGAGGGCTTACATCGAGCAGTACTTC
TRBD1,TRBJ1-3,NA,TRBV15,CATSRARQGAGNTIYF,TGTGCCACCAGCAGAGCCAGACAGGGGGCTGGAAACACCATATATTTT
TRBD1,TRBJ2-7,NA,TRBV27,CASRLKGTVNYEQYF,TGTGCCAGCAGGCTCAAAGGGACAGTGAACTACGAGCAGTACTTC
NA,TRBJ2-1,NA,TRBV11-2,CASSRTGQRYYNEQFF,TGTGCCAGCAGCCGAACCGGACAGAGGTACTACAATGAGCAGTTCTTC
TRBD1,TRBJ1-1,NA,TRBV19,CASSSRQGAMNTEAFF,TGTGCCAGTAGTAGTCGACAGGGGGCGATGAACACTGAAGCTTTCTTT
NA,TRBJ2-3,NA,TRBV19,CASSIQPSTDTQYF,TGTGCCAGTAGTATCCAGCCTAGCACAGATACGCAGTATTTT
TRBD1,TRBJ2-7,NA,TRBV29-1,CSVEWGTGPYEQYF,TGCAGCGTTGAATGGGGGACAGGGCCCTACGAGCAGTACTTC
NA,TRBJ2-2,NA,TRBV27,CASRSDRGRGTGELFF,TGTGCCAGCAGATCCGACCGAGGCCGGGGCACCGGGGAGCTGTTTTTT
NA,TRBJ1-2,NA,TRBV30,CAWSLDIYGYTF,TGTGCCTGGAGCCTGGATATTTATGGCTACACCTTC
TRBD1,TRBJ2-7,NA,TRBV27,CASHSTGTGGEQYF,TGTGCCAGCCACTCCACCGGGACAGGGGGCGAGCAGTACTTC
TRBD2,TRBJ2-3,NA,TRBV7-2,CASSLGGRTSAYTQYF,TGTGCCAGCAGCTTAGGGGGTCGGACTAGCGCGTATACGCAGTATTTT
NA,TRBJ1-4,NA,TRBV27,CASSYRQVNEKLFF,TGTGCCAGCAGTTACAGACAGGTCAATGAAAAACTGTTTTTT
NA,TRBJ1-3,NA,TRBV4-3,CASSQDWLGQGNTIYF,TGCGCCAGCAGCCAAGATTGGCTGGGGCAGGGAAACACCATATATTTT
NA,TRBJ2-1,NA,TRBV28,CASSITAYNEQFF,TGTGCCAGCAGCATTACAGCCTACAATGAGCAGTTCTTC
NA,TRBJ2-1,NA,TRBV27,CASSLAGTPYNEQFF,TGTGCCAGCAGTTTAGCCGGGACTCCGTACAATGAGCAGTTCTTC
TRBD2,TRBJ2-1,NA,TRBV6-5,CASSAGRGNEQFF,TGTGCCAGCAGTGCGGGGAGGGGAAATGAGCAGTTCTTC
TRBD2,TRBJ2-2,few,TRBV9,CASSVESGRDGGELFF,TGTGCCAGCAGCGTAGAAAGCGGGAGGGATGGCGGGGAGCTGTTTTTT
NA,TRBJ2-3,NA,TRBV4-1,CASSQGSSTDTQYF,TGCGCCAGCAGCCAAGGATCTAGCACAGATACGCAGTATTTT
TRBD2,TRBJ2-1,NA,TRBV2,CASSEGGSGYNEQFF,TGTGCCAGCAGTGAGGGCGGGAGCGGTTACAATGAGCAGTTCTTC
NA,TRBJ1-5,few,TRBV5-6,CASSLRSNQPQHF,TGTGCCAGCAGCTTGCGCAGCAATCAGCCCCAGCATTTT
NA,TRBJ2-2,NA,TRBV19,CASSILGVPGELFF,TGTGCCAGTAGTATCTTGGGGGTCCCCGGGGAGCTGTTTTTT
TRBD1,TRBJ2-1,NA,TRBV6-4,CASREDRGAYNEQFF,TGTGCCAGCAGGGAGGACAGGGGGGCCTACAATGAGCAGTTCTTC
TRBD2,TRBJ2-7,NA,TRBV5-1,CASSSKAGRRGYEQYF,TGCGCCAGCAGCTCGAAAGCGGGACGGAGGGGCTACGAGCAGTACTTC
NA,TRBJ1-1,NA,TRBV7-9,CASSLDLGMNTEAFF,TGTGCCAGCAGCTTAGATTTGGGAATGAACACTGAAGCTTTCTTT
NA,TRBJ2-3,NA,TRBV7-9,CASSLIWITDTQYF,TGTGCCAGCAGCTTAATCTGGATCACAGATACGCAGTATTTT
NA,TRBJ2-3,NA,TRBV27,CASSLSYTDTQYF,TGTGCCAGCAGTTTATCCTATACAGATACGCAGTATTTT
NA,TRBJ2-1,NA,TRBV27,CASSLSGAAYNEQFF,TGTGCCAGCAGTTTGTCTGGAGCGGCCTACAATGAGCAGTTCTTC
NA,TRBJ2-7,NA,TRBV5-4,CASSLTSSPSYEQYF,TGTGCCAGCAGCTTGACTAGCTCCCCTTCCTACGAGCAGTACTTC
NA,TRBJ1-2,NA,TRBV5-6,CASSLGSQNYGYTF,TGTGCCAGCAGCTTGGGTAGTCAAAACTATGGCTACACCTTC
TRBD2,TRBJ2-1,NA,TRBV5-6,CASSLGTSRHNEQFF,TGTGCCAGCAGCCTGGGGACTAGCCGCCACAATGAGCAGTTCTTC